The TCR beta chain described here comes from a study of blood T cells in healthy people across ages (dated by TCRdb to the mid-2010s). As for the study more broadly: In model experiments, roughly one uniquely barcoded TCR beta cDNA molecule per two T cells was captured by template switching. To track age-related changes in TCR beta repertoire diversity, the study relied on deep sequencing normalized with unique cDNA molecular identifiers. The donors were split into four age groups: young (average 16 years), middle-aged (around 40), aged (approximately 60) and long-lived (roughly 88). To avoid experimental bias, donors of different ages were distributed randomly across sequencing lanes. The study analyzed two additional independent replicas of 1 million unique cDNA reads from the same blood draw for two donors, one aged 18 to 30 and one aged 80 or older.

Library preparation was by 5' RACE. This sample was sequenced with an Illumina HiSeq 2500. The second PCR ran for about 7 to 11 cycles and used a J-beta primer mix along with a sample-barcoded 5' primer. A template-switch 5' adaptor carrying 12 random nucleotides introduced a unique molecular identifier onto each TCR beta cDNA molecule. At least 3 million CDR3-containing paired-end reads were obtained from each sample. First-strand cDNA was synthesized from all RNA with the Mint cDNA synthesis kit, primed by a TRBC-specific oligonucleotide. Following uracil-DNA glycosylase treatment, all cDNA underwent a first 18-cycle PCR with the universal primers M1SS and BC2_uni_R. From the authors' description of their analysis: For normalization, 1 million high-quality reads, each with a distinct molecular identifier, were randomly selected from each sample. Reads with shared molecular identifiers were discarded instead of being binned into consensus sequences. MiTCR, run with a Q25 quality threshold and the strictest error-elimination algorithm, handled CDR3 identification, clonotype clustering and error correction. Lower-bound total TCR beta diversity was estimated with a nonparametric unseen species model using Euler transformation. The public sequencing data were trimmed at Q25 with fastp and processed into clonotypes with MiXCR by TCRdb, which kept only in-frame beta chains. Each entry is one CDR3 protein sequence, shown with its most common DNA and genes. The V and J calls, along with clone size, are taken from TCRdb and not from the paper's own processing. The sample table holds 850,000 or so distinct CDR3 sequences, of which roughly 26% were seen once. Jointly, the top ten make up 15% to 20% of the sample.

Remarks on this clonotype: The antigen it binds to is not known. There are no base qualities to consult, and no much larger clone falls within one base.

Findings and caveats that apply to the study as a whole: Observed TCR beta diversity per million T cells fell roughly linearly with age, and a significant reduction was already apparent by age approximately 40. Conclusive comparison of naive and antigen-experienced compartments was prevented by the profiling of bulk unsorted PBMCs. Total diversity estimates from one million sequenced T cells were considered lower bounds and underestimates. Compared with the aged group, the long-lived group had more naive CD4+ T cells, fewer expanded clones and increased TCR diversity, suggesting age selection. The percentage of naive T cells measured by flow cytometry correlated strongly with observed TCR beta diversity. Donor CMV infection status was unknown, potentially confounding age-related changes in expanded clonotypes.

The approximately 40 donors, aged 6 to 90 years, were systemically healthy Caucasian individuals from Russia. Each donor gave 8 to 10 milliliters of peripheral blood, drawn into EDTA-treated Vacutainer tubes. PBMCs were isolated by Ficoll-Paque density-gradient centrifugation, with at least 6 million obtained per sample. Total RNA, at least 6 micrograms per sample, was extracted from PBMCs with Trizol reagent. Naive CD45RAhigh/CD27high T cell percentages were measured by flow cytometry on a PBMC aliquot from every donor. The clonotype was recovered from an elderly woman in good health. The sample comprised blood.

The sequenced DNA: TGTGCCAGCAGTCCCGGACCGACCCAATACAATGAGCAGTTCTTC. The translation is CASSPGPTQYNEQFF. Rearrangement joined TRBV7-3 to TRBJ2-1, with the identity of the D gene unclear. The CDR3 starts with the cysteine, ends with the phenylalanine, and has 15 residues. The DNA shown is the 45-base CDR3, in frame from base 1. CDR1 and CDR2, looked up from the germline V gene, are SGHTA and FQGTGA. Relative to germline, V is 6 bases shorter and J is 4 bases shorter, with 16 bases between their ends.